This T cell receptor beta chain came from a study of cytomegalovirus exposure and HLA in healthy donors. The length of the CDR3 is 13 residues. Germline CDR1 reads SGHTA; CDR2 reads FQGNSA. V lost 6 bases, J lost 5 bases, and 5 bases stayed unmatched. The PCR employed 60 Vbeta primers together with 13 Jbeta primers. The assay was immunoSEQ multiplex PCR, and TCRdb's table has in-frame clones only and misses some. The sample has some 150,000 clones; roughly 82% are singletons. V and J are TRBV7-2 and TRBJ1-1; 8 positions match TRBD1. The sequenced sample was PBMCs. This TCR came from a male donor in good health and CMV-seronegative. DNA for the CDR3: TGTGCCAGCAGGCAAACAGGGGGGACTGAAGCTTTCTTT. Translating it yields CASRQTGGTEAFF. The full variable domain, rest sourced from reference TRBV7-2 and TRBJ1-1, is GAGVSQSPSNKVTEKGKDVELRCDPISGHTALYWYRQSLGQGLEFLIYFQGNSAPDKSGLPSDRFSAERTGGSVSTLTIQRTQQEDSAVYLCASRQTGGTEAFFGQGTRLTVV.